This TCR beta chain was sequenced for a study of shared clonotypes between healthy human individuals (dated by TCRdb to the early 2020s). Turning to the overall study: The cohort comprised a couple of women and three men aged 18 to 49 years. Libraries were prepared and TCR repertoires were sequenced by different laboratories using diverse techniques, in order to increase sequencing depth and limit assay-specific biases. Blood TCR repertoires of five healthy adults were deeply sequenced to estimate repertoire size and the extent of clonotype sharing between individuals. Per donor, leukapheresis produced somewhere between about 0.94 and 9.5 billion PBMCs. Overall study outcomes, separate from this receptor: Sampling was restricted to blood, and TCR repertoires in tissues likely differ from the TCR repertoires found in blood. Pairwise subsampling led to the expectation that sequencing depth would affect the degree of clonotype sharing among donors. The small number of donors limited the genetic and exposure-history diversity represented.

The donors were healthy, HIV-negative adults with no recently reported acute infections or vaccinations. All donors were Caucasian adults living in Nashville, Tennessee, USA. In the unsorted samples, 90 million to 100 million PBMCs were counted, and genomic DNA was extracted using the QIAamp DNA Blood Mini kit. Blood was obtained by leukapheresis, after which PBMCs were separated by Ficoll-Histopaque density gradient centrifugation and cryopreserved in liquid nitrogen vapor phase. On this clone: It has no known antigen specificity. No per-base quality is available; no much larger clone lies one base away.

As encoded in the germline V gene, CDR1 is SGHTA while CDR2 is FQGTGA. There are 15 amino acids in the CDR3, from cysteine to phenylalanine inclusive. CDR3 DNA only is kept here, 45 bases in frame from base 1. The germline ends are 13 bases apart after V is trimmed by 3 bases and J by 3 bases. Using the deep immunoSEQ assay, TCR CDR3 regions were amplified from genomic DNA by multiplex PCR. For each cell subset, the extracted genomic DNA was distributed evenly across all wells of several immunoSEQ 96-well plates, and each plate served as one replicate. For unsorted PBMC, each replicate PCR was loaded with about 300 ng genomic DNA, equivalent to about 30,000 T cell genomes. Ten immunoSEQ deep assay plates were used to sequence the unsorted PBMC genomic DNA. Purified libraries were measured with a Qubit 3.0 fluorometer, size-checked on a Bioanalyzer 2100, and measured again with the KAPA Library Quantification kit. Each immunoSEQ 96-well plate was sequenced on its own single-read 150-cycle Illumina NextSeq 550 flow cell. The paper's data handling went like this. Because the immunoSEQ output held only junctional sequences and lacked quality scores, the filtering could not match the filtering applied to full-length reads. Sequences were annotated with PyIR, a Python wrapper for IgBLAST v1.9, using IMGT germline references to assign V/J genes and CDR3. Reads were removed for weak V/J assignments (E-value above 1e-6), missing CDR3, stop codons, out-of-frame junctions, or ambiguous translated residues. V3J clonotypes were defined by identical inferred V gene, J gene, and CDR3 amino acid sequence. Percentage overlap between repertoires was computed as shared unique clonotypes divided by the size of the smaller repertoire. Three approaches were used to assess repertoire richness: RTK rarefaction, the Chao1 estimator, and Recon v2.1 estimates of unobserved clonotypes. This immuneACCESS table, as held by TCRdb, lists in-frame sequences with V and J called but not all clones. Of the missing ones, under half trace to an unresolved V gene in checked studies; the others have no known cause. D and trimming were read from the DNA, whereas the V and J calls and clone size are those reported in that table. In this sample the table shows fewer than 650,000 clones, 75% to 85% of which occur a single time. Jointly, the top ten make up 10% to 15% of the sample.

The sequence derives from a woman between 35 and 50 years old in good health. Some clones in this sample may be carry-over from other donors' samples. The receptor chain draws on TRBV7-3 and TRBJ2-3; the D gene is perhaps TRBD2, on 5 matching bases. Sequencing was carried out using PBMCs. The sequence in DNA is TGTGCCAGCAGCTTTGGGAGTCCTGGGACAGATACGCAGTATTTT. This gives the protein CASSFGSPGTDTQYF. The full variable domain, completed from the reference TRBV7-3 and TRBJ2-3 proteins outside the CDR3, reads GAGVSQTPSNKVTEKGKYVELRCDPISGHTALYWYRQSLGQGPEFLIYFQGTGAADDSGLPNDRFFAVRPEGSVSTLKIQRTERGDSAVYLCASSFGSPGTDTQYFGPGTRLTVL.